A selection of T cell receptor beta chains follows, all from one sample in a study of identifying expanded T cells in peripheral blood. Measured with immunoSEQ multiplex PCR; TCRdb has only the in-frame clones, and not every one. The sample has 75,000 to 95,000 clones, approximately 84% seen once. Source material: blood. The receptors stem from a person between 18 and 70 years old in good health. The CDR3 runs from the conserved cysteine through the conserved F or W. D genes are given only for firm matches. Not every row has a clone size; where given, it reads once, few, many or a size class.

>NA|TRBJ1-3|TRBV5-1|NA
CASSLNELPNTIYF
TGCGCCAGCAGCTTGAACGAACTCCCAAACACCATATATTTT
>NA|TRBJ1-1|TRBV6-6|NA
CASVRGMGTEAFF
TGTGCCAGCGTGAGAGGGATGGGAACTGAAGCTTTCTTT
>TRBD1|TRBJ2-1|TRBV9|few
CASSASGGDEQFF
TGTGCCAGCAGCGCCTCAGGGGGCGATGAGCAGTTCTTC
>NA|TRBJ1-1|TRBV7-9|NA
CASSLVQNTEAFF
TGTGCCAGCAGCTTGGTACAGAACACTGAAGCTTTCTTT
>NA|TRBJ2-7|TRBV9|NA
CASSVGPDSHYEQYF
TGTGCCAGCAGCGTTGGACCGGACAGCCACTACGAGCAGTACTTC
>NA|TRBJ2-7|TRBV7-2|NA
CASSLAAGRYEQYF
TGTGCCAGCAGCTTAGCCGCCGGTAGGTACGAGCAGTACTTC
>NA|TRBJ2-2|TRBV27|NA
CASGGLNTGELFF
TGTGCCAGCGGCGGCTTGAACACCGGGGAGCTGTTTTTT
>TRBD1|TRBJ1-5|TRBV28|NA
CASSLRTGRNQPQHF
TGTGCCAGCAGTCTCCGGACAGGCCGGAATCAGCCCCAGCATTTT
>NA|TRBJ1-2|TRBV4-3|NA
CASSPADSDYGYTF
TGCGCCAGCAGCCCAGCTGACAGCGACTATGGCTACACCTTC
>NA|TRBJ2-5|TRBV11-1|NA
CASSLNGPQETQYF
TGTGCCAGCAGCTTAAACGGTCCTCAAGAGACCCAGTACTTC
>NA|TRBJ1-4|TRBV7-9|NA
CASSLGGFEKLFF
TGTGCCAGCAGCTTAGGGGGCTTCGAAAAACTGTTTTTT
>TRBD2|TRBJ2-1|TRBV6-5|once
CASRVRGGGALKQFF
TGTGCCAGCAGAGTACGAGGCGGGGGGGCTCTAAAGCAGTTCTTC
>NA|TRBJ1-3|TRBV7-2|NA
CASSPRFGNTIYF
TGTGCCAGCAGTCCAAGGTTCGGAAACACCATATATTTT
>NA|TRBJ1-1|TRBV11-2|once
CASSTGWNTEAFF
TGTGCCAGCAGCACAGGCTGGAACACTGAAGCTTTCTTT
>NA|TRBJ2-2|TRBV5-6|NA
CASSLAIGTQWLTGELFF
TGTGCCAGCAGCTTGGCCATTGGGACGCAATGGTTAACCGGGGAGCTGTTTTTT
>NA|TRBJ2-7|TRBV4-3|NA
CASSQERTSYEQYF
TGCGCCAGCAGCCAAGAAAGGACGTCCTACGAGCAGTACTTC
>NA|TRBJ1-2|TRBV6-5|NA
CASSYSSGGLSYGYTF
TGTGCCAGCAGTTACTCGAGTGGGGGATTAAGCTATGGCTACACCTTC
>NA|TRBJ1-1|TRBV20-1|NA
CSARENTEAFF
TGCAGTGCTAGGGAAAACACTGAAGCTTTCTTT
>NA|TRBJ1-6|TRBV6-4|few
CASSGGGPLHF
TGTGCCAGCAGTGGAGGGGGGCCCCTCCACTTT
>NA|TRBJ2-7|TRBV27|NA
CASSRSQGLSYEQYF
TGTGCCAGCAGCCGCTCGCAGGGATTGTCGTACGAGCAGTACTTC
>TRBD1|TRBJ2-7|TRBV5-1|NA
CASSLTTGSTRQYF
TGCGCCAGCAGCTTGACGACAGGGAGTACAAGGCAGTACTTC
>NA|TRBJ2-2|TRBV5-1|NA
CASSLARASTGELFF
TGCGCCAGCAGCTTGGCCAGGGCGAGTACCGGGGAGCTGTTTTTT
>NA|TRBJ1-3|TRBV9|NA
CASSTSIGNTIYF
TGTGCCAGCAGCACCTCCATTGGAAACACCATATATTTT
>NA|TRBJ2-4|TRBV7-2|few
CASSLVENIQYF
TGTGCCAGCAGCTTAGTTGAAAACATTCAGTACTTC
>TRBD1|TRBJ1-2|TRBV7-2|once
CASSLDQGAGGYTF
TGTGCCAGCAGCTTAGACCAGGGGGCAGGCGGCTACACCTTC
>NA|TRBJ1-4|TRBV21-1|NA
CARRLWGRLGNEKLFF
TGTGCCAGGAGGTTATGGGGGCGGTTGGGTAATGAAAAACTGTTTTTT